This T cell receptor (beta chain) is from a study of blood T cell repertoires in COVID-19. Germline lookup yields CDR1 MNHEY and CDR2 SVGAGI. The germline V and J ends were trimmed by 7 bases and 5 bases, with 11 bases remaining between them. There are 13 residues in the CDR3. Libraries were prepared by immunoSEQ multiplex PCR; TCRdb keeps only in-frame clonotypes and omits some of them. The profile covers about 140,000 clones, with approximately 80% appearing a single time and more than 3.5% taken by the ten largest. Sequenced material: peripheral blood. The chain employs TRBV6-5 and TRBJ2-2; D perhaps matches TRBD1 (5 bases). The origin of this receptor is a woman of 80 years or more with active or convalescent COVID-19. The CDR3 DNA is TGTGCCAGCACCCTCCCAGGGACCGGGGAGCTGTTTTTT. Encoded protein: CASTLPGTGELFF.